This T cell receptor beta chain was profiled in a study of blood T cell repertoires in COVID-19. Whole-study context: Researchers got acute and convalescent COVID-19 samples from the United States, Italy and Spain.

Profiled with immunoSEQ multiplex PCR; TCRdb holds only in-frame clones, not every one. The table includes tens of thousands of clones, 85% to 90% detected once. CDR1 and CDR2 (germline): SGHVS, FQNEAQ. Germline trimming cut 6 bases from V and 0 bases from J; bases unmatched to any gene: 9. The CDR3 runs to 16 residues. The V gene is TRBV7-8, the J gene TRBJ2-3, with 7 positions matching TRBD1. The clonotype originates from an elderly woman with COVID-19, enrolled during active disease. The sequenced sample was peripheral blood. The CDR3 nucleotides read TGTGCCAGCAGGAGGCAGGGGGTAATTAGCACAGATACGCAGTATTTT. Amino acids: CASRRQGVISTDTQYF.